One sample yielded the 30 T cell receptor beta chains listed below, sequenced in a study of OX40 agonist ivuxolimab in advanced cancers. TCRdb keeps only in-frame clones here, not all; method: immunoSEQ multiplex PCR. The repertoire includes about 62,000 clones, approximately 81% of them detected once, and 4% sits in the top ten. The sample consisted of CD4+ or CD8+ T cells sorted from blood, taken in a trial of the OX40 agonist ivuxolimab. The receptors originated from an adult with an advanced solid tumor such as melanoma, head and neck, liver or kidney cancer.

The V and J genes are TRBV2 and TRBJ1-2, with D uncertain. Per germline, CDR1 SNHLY and CDR2 FYNNEI. The V end was cut by 7 bases, the J end by 1 base, with 7 bases between. This CDR3 has 12 amino acids. Here the CDR3 reads CASKGSNYGYTF. As DNA, the CDR3 is TGTGCCAGCAAAGGAAGTAACTATGGCTACACCTTC.

The chain links TRBV9 to TRBJ2-3; TRBD2 matches at 12 bases. V lost 2 bases and J lost 2; bases outside the gene matches: 6. Germline CDR1 is SGDLS and CDR2 is YYNGEE. This CDR3 contains 17 residues. This CDR3 is CASSVAGTSGPTDTQYF. Written as DNA, the CDR3 is TGTGCCAGCAGCGTCGCAGGGACTAGCGGGCCCACAGATACGCAGTATTTT.

This chain uses TRBV4-1 with TRBJ2-5; TRBD1 aligns across 8 bases. Germline CDR1 is MGHRA and CDR2 is YSYEKL. CDR3 length: 17 residues. The V and J ends lost 0 bases and 7 bases, in that order; junction bases with no gene match: 13. The CDR3 DNA follows: TGCGCCAGCAGCCAAGATTCGACAGGGGCCGGGCGTGGGACCCAGTACTTC. This encodes CASSQDSTGAGRGTQYF.

The V gene is TRBV9, the J gene TRBJ2-3; D uncertain. The CDR3 length is 12 residues. CDR1 is SGDLS and CDR2 is YYNGEE in the germline V gene. The germline V and J ends were trimmed by 1 base and 6 bases, with 6 bases remaining between them. This CDR3 is CASSVNRDTQYF. For the CDR3, the DNA is TGTGCCAGCAGCGTAAACCGGGATACGCAGTATTTT.

The chain uses TRBV5-6 and TRBJ1-2; D is unresolved. Germline-derived CDR1 and CDR2 are SGHDT and YYEEEE. The CDR3 totals 17 residues. Trimming stripped 0 bases from V and 7 bases from J, with 22 bases between. CDR3 sequence reads: CASSLVQVGARIGGYTF. For the CDR3, the DNA is TGTGCCAGCAGCTTGGTCCAGGTGGGAGCGAGAATAGGTGGCTACACCTTC.

This chain joins TRBV6-1 and TRBJ1-1; 7 bases fit TRBD1. The V segment lost 2 bases and the J segment 4 bases; nucleotides outside the gene matches: 7. Looked up from germline, CDR1 is MNHNS and CDR2 is SASEGT. This CDR3 spans 15 amino acids. The CDR3 DNA reads TGTGCCAGCAGTGAACTGGCAGGGGGTTTCACTGAAGCTTTCTTT. This codes for CASSELAGGFTEAFF.

This clone was seen just once. The V gene is TRBV7-8, the J gene TRBJ1-5, with TRBD1 identical over 7 bases. Trimming at V came to 6 bases and at J to 3 bases, leaving 14 bases not matched to a gene. Germline V lookup: CDR1 SGHVS, CDR2 FQNEAQ. The CDR3 is 17 amino acids. As DNA, the CDR3 is TGTGCCAGCAGTCCAACAGGGGCGCCTAAAGACAATCAGCCCCAGCATTTT. Protein: CASSPTGAPKDNQPQHF.

This clone was detected only a few times. The chain uses TRBV6-5 and TRBJ1-4; possibly TRBD1 for D (5 bases). Germline loops: CDR1 MNHEY, CDR2 SVGAGI. The V gene lost 5 bases and the J gene lost 1 base, with 8 bases spanning the gap. The CDR3 consists of 14 residues. For the CDR3, the DNA is TGTGCCAGCAGTAGGGGAGTAACTAATGAAAAACTGTTTTTT. Translated: CASSRGVTNEKLFF.

V usage is TRBV28 and J usage is TRBJ1-2, with 7 bases matching TRBD1. The J segment lost 7 bases and the V segment lost 6 bases, leaving 11 bases of the junction unmatched. The CDR3 has 14 residues. The germline V gene has CDR1 MDHEN and CDR2 SYDVKM. CDR3 residues: CASRLQDRRGGYTF. In nucleotides, the CDR3 is TGTGCCAGCAGGCTCCAGGACAGGCGGGGTGGCTACACCTTC.

V gene TRBV9 combines with J gene TRBJ1-4, with 9 bases aligning to TRBD1. V lost 7 bases and J lost 3; bases outside the gene matches: 4. This CDR3 comprises 14 residues. CDR1 is SGDLS, CDR2 YYNGEE, per germline. CDR3 DNA sequence: TGTGCCAGCGGGACAGGGACGGCTAATGAAAAACTGTTTTTT. Translated: CASGTGTANEKLFF.

The chain employs TRBV19 and TRBJ2-1; 8 bases are shared with TRBD1. In germline, CDR1 is LNHDA, CDR2 SQIVND (reference sequence). CDR3 size: 13 residues. The junction had 5 bases not matched to a gene; V was cut back by 5 bases and J by 8 bases. The CDR3 DNA reads as TGTGCCAGTAGTCCGCGACAGGGGTATGAGCAGTTCTTC. It codes for CASSPRQGYEQFF.

J is TRBJ1-3 and V is TRBV25-1; D is uncertain. Germline-derived CDR1 and CDR2 are MGHDK and SYGVNS. CDR3 length: 14 amino acids. Trimming cost V 5 bases and J 0 bases, with 8 bases left between them. The CDR3 protein is CASSLGSSGNTIYF. The CDR3 DNA follows: TGTGCCAGCAGTCTGGGAAGCTCTGGAAACACCATATATTTT. Based on the CDR3 plus reference TRBV25-1 and TRBJ1-3, the full variable domain is EADIYQTPRYLVIGTGKKITLECSQTMGHDKMYWYQQDPGMELHLIHYSYGVNSTEKGDLSSESTVSRIRTEHFPLTLESARPSHTSQYLCASSLGSSGNTIYFGEGSWLTVV.

The CDR3 sequence is CAITDRDGYTF. As DNA, the CDR3 is TGTGCCATCACCGACAGGGATGGCTACACCTTC. The genes are TRBV10-3 and TRBJ1-2; 7 nucleotides agree with TRBD1. CDR1 and CDR2 (germline): ENHRY, SYGVKD. Losses at the gene ends were 7 bases for V and 6 bases for J; bases not matched to a gene: 2. This CDR3 region has 11 residues.

The rearrangement links TRBV7-9 to TRBJ1-4; D is perhaps TRBD1 (5 bases). The CDR3 length is 16 residues. The germline gives CDR1 SEHNR, CDR2 FQNEAQ (reference sequence). Trimming left V 4 bases short and J 4 bases short, with 16 bases between. In DNA form, the CDR3 reads TGTGCCAGCAGCTCCCTAGCGGGACGGAATAATGAAAAACTGTTTTTT. Residues: CASSSLAGRNNEKLFF. The full variable domain, its missing parts supplied by reference TRBV7-9 and TRBJ1-4, is DTGVSQNPRHKITKRGQNVTFRCDPISEHNRLYWYRQTLGQGPEFLTYFQNEAQLEKSRLLSDRFSAERPKGSFSTLEIQRTEQGDSAMYLCASSSLAGRNNEKLFFGSGTQLSVL.

This chain connects TRBV6-5 to TRBJ2-3, with D tentatively TRBD2 (5 bases). The CDR3 runs 15 residues. The V and J ends lost 3 bases and 4 bases respectively, with 14 bases between them. Germline CDR1 MNHEY, CDR2 SVGAGI. Here the CDR3 DNA reads TGTGCCAGCAGTTATGGAGGACCCCGAGCAGATACGCAGTATTTT. Translated: CASSYGGPRADTQYF.

The J gene is TRBJ2-1, the V gene TRBV27; no reliable D call. Trimming removed 3 bases at V and 0 bases at J, with 9 bases between. Per germline, CDR1 MNHEY and CDR2 SMNVEV (reference sequence). The CDR3 runs 15 residues. The CDR3 reads CASSLGRVSYNEQFF. The CDR3 coding sequence is TGTGCCAGCAGTTTGGGTCGGGTCTCCTACAATGAGCAGTTCTTC.

This clone showed up just a few times. This rearrangement joins TRBV6-1 to TRBJ2-1; TRBD2 matches at 10 bases. This CDR3 region has 15 residues. J was trimmed by 9 bases and V by 4 bases; bases with no gene match: 9. Per germline, CDR1 MNHNS and CDR2 SASEGT. This chain's CDR3 is CASSGSGRAESEQFF. DNA for the CDR3: TGTGCCAGCAGTGGAAGCGGGAGGGCCGAGAGTGAGCAGTTCTTC.

This chain uses TRBV9 with TRBJ1-3; no firm D call. This CDR3 contains 14 residues. V was cut by 2 bases and J by 3 bases, with 9 bases left in between. Germline values: CDR1 SGDLS, CDR2 YYNGEE. In nucleotides, the CDR3 is TGTGCCAGCAGCGTCTCAGGAAATGGAAACACCATATATTTT. Protein: CASSVSGNGNTIYF.

The gene calls are TRBV7-9 and TRBJ1-1; 9 positions match TRBD1. CDR1 is SEHNR, CDR2 FQNEAQ, per germline (reference sequence). This CDR3 has 14 amino acids. Trimming cost V 4 bases and J 5 bases; bases outside gene matches: 5. CDR3 residues: CASSWDRVRTEAFF. In DNA form, the CDR3 reads TGTGCCAGCAGCTGGGACAGGGTTAGAACTGAAGCTTTCTTT. Full variable domain (rest looked up from reference TRBV7-9 and TRBJ1-1): DTGVSQNPRHKITKRGQNVTFRCDPISEHNRLYWYRQTLGQGPEFLTYFQNEAQLEKSRLLSDRFSAERPKGSFSTLEIQRTEQGDSAMYLCASSWDRVRTEAFFGQGTRLTVV.

This clone was seen only a few times. The chain recombines TRBV27 with TRBJ2-1, with TRBD2 as a possible D gene (5 bases). This CDR3 has 15 residues. Germline-derived CDR1 and CDR2 are MNHEY and SMNVEV (reference sequence). Trimming took 3 bases from V and 4 from J, leaving 13 bases between them. The CDR3 is CASSLKLARYNEQFF. The CDR3 region has the DNA TGTGCCAGCAGTTTGAAGCTAGCTCGATACAATGAGCAGTTCTTC.

The chain links TRBV6-5 to TRBJ2-2; possible D gene TRBD1, 6 bases. CDR1 and CDR2 from the germline V gene are MNHEY and SVGAGI. V was shortened by 6 bases and J by 3 bases, with 11 bases between the two germline ends. The CDR3 has 14 amino acids. CDR3 in amino acids: CASSQGQYTGELFF. CDR3 in DNA: TGTGCCAGCAGCCAAGGACAGTACACCGGGGAGCTGTTTTTT.

The sample holds a few counts of this clone. The chain has TRBV7-9 and TRBJ1-2; D is unresolved. The CDR3 is made up of 14 amino acids. Trimming removed 2 bases at V and 8 bases at J, with 15 bases between. CDR1 and CDR2 from the germline V gene are SEHNR and FQNEAQ (reference sequence). Here the CDR3 DNA reads TGTGCCAGCAGCTTAAGTCGGCAGGCAGACGGCTACACCTTC. Amino acids: CASSLSRQADGYTF.

This clone was picked up a small number of times. The chain has TRBV5-1 and TRBJ2-3, with a possible D match to TRBD2 (6 bases). Germline V gene data show CDR1 as SGHRS and CDR2 as YFSETQ. The V and J ends lost 0 bases and 1 base respectively, with 12 bases between them. CDR3 length: 16 amino acids. CDR3 in DNA: TGCGCCAGCAGCTTGGAACCGGGGGTAGGCACAGATACGCAGTATTTT. Translating gives CASSLEPGVGTDTQYF.

The V and J genes are TRBV5-8 and TRBJ1-1, with TRBD1 as a possible D gene (5 bases). Germline V CDR1 and CDR2: SGHTS, YDEGEE. This CDR3 region has 13 residues. V dropped 5 bases and J dropped 6 bases, with 14 bases sitting between them. The CDR3 loop reads CASSREWGAEAFF. The CDR3 DNA is TGTGCCAGCAGTCGCGAGTGGGGGGCTGAAGCTTTCTTT.

Note on this clone: Other DNA variants within this sample encode the same CDR3. This sequence joins TRBV18 and TRBJ1-6; 10 bases line up with TRBD1. This CDR3 is built from 14 residues. Germline loops: CDR1 KGHSH, CDR2 LQKENI. The V gene end was trimmed by 3 bases and the J gene end by 8 bases; junction bases not matched to a gene: 1. DNA of the CDR3: TGTGCCAGCTCACCTGGACAGGGGGATTCACCCCTCCACTTT. Translated, it gives CASSPGQGDSPLHF. Filled out from reference TRBV18 and TRBJ1-6, the complete variable domain reads NAGVMQNPRHLVRRRGQEARLRCSPMKGHSHVYWYRQLPEEGLKFMVYLQKENIIDESGMPKERFSAEFPKEGPSILRIQQVVRGDSAAYFCASSPGQGDSPLHFGNGTRLTVT.

The chain employs TRBV14 and TRBJ2-1; D possibly corresponds to TRBD2 (6 bases). Germline V gene lookup returns CDR1 SGHDN and CDR2 FVKESK. The CDR3 has 15 residues. V shed 3 bases and J shed 4 bases, with 13 bases lying between them. CDR3 loop: CASSQRPGTYNEQFF. The CDR3 coding sequence is TGTGCCAGCAGCCAGAGACCAGGGACTTACAATGAGCAGTTCTTC.

The chain is built from TRBV27 and TRBJ1-1, with D hard to call. V was trimmed by 4 bases and J by 0 bases, leaving 18 bases between them. CDR1 is MNHEY, CDR2 SMNVEV, per germline (reference sequence). The CDR3 runs to 17 residues. The CDR3 DNA sequence: TGTGCCAGCAGTTACCGGAAGTGGGCCAACATGAACACTGAAGCTTTCTTT. Translating it yields CASSYRKWANMNTEAFF.

The rearrangement links TRBV7-3 to TRBJ2-1; 10 bases align to TRBD2. The CDR3 totals 15 residues. The germline gives CDR1 SGHTA, CDR2 FQGTGA. The V and J ends lost 5 bases and 0 bases, in that order; junction bases with no gene match: 1. CDR3 sequence: CASSPSGSSYNEQFF. The CDR3 DNA is TGTGCCAGCAGCCCTAGCGGGAGCTCCTACAATGAGCAGTTCTTC.

CDR3 coding DNA: TGTGCCAGCAGCTTGGGGCACAGGAGCTCCTACGAGCAGTACTTC. Amino acids: CASSLGHRSSYEQYF. J is TRBJ2-7 and V is TRBV5-4; TRBD1 might be the D (5 bases). Germline-derived CDR1 and CDR2 are SGHNT and YYREEE (reference sequence). The CDR3 length is 15 residues. V was cut by 0 bases and J by 0 bases, with 10 bases left in between. The full variable domain, in which reference TRBV5-4 and TRBJ2-7 provide the parts outside the CDR3, is ETGVTQSPTHLIKTRGQQVTLRCSSQSGHNTVSWYQQALGQGPQFIFQYYREEENGRGNFPPRFSGLQFPNYSSELNVNALELDDSALYLCASSLGHRSSYEQYFGPGTRLTVT.

This clone was seen a handful of times. The chain uses TRBV5-1 and TRBJ2-7; 9 bases line up with TRBD1. The CDR3 runs to 14 residues. Losses at the gene ends were 4 bases for V and 3 bases for J; bases not matched to a gene: 5. Germline CDR1 and CDR2: SGHRS and YFSETQ. CDR3 loop: CASSRDRVGYEQYF. CDR3 coding DNA: TGCGCCAGCAGCAGGGACAGGGTTGGCTACGAGCAGTACTTC.